The sample holds one count of the clone carrying this TCR beta chain. What it recognizes is unknown. The CDR3 totals 17 residues. V trimming: 3 bases; J trimming: 2 bases; junction bases outside the gene matches: 12. Germline CDR1 SGHVS, CDR2 FQNEAQ. This sample is drawn from a study of vaccination effects on CD4 cells after COVID-19. Assay used: immunoSEQ multiplex PCR; TCRdb lists only in-frame clones, some missing. The table includes 25,000 to 40,000 clones, approximately 64% detected once. Broader study findings: Marked clonal contraction of infection- and vaccine-induced clones was seen late after vaccination.

Sequencing followed a ViraFEST assay step that expanded antigen-specific CD4+ T cells with viral peptide pools. Between days 10 and 11 of culture, CD4+ T cells were separated out. All study participants received two doses of BNT162b2 or mRNA-1273 vaccine. Previously uninfected by SARS-CoV-2, the vaccine recipients also showed negative nucleocapsid antibodies. About 2.1 million PBMC were placed in each well, which was supplemented with roughly 10 IU/ml IL-2 and around 9.9 ug/ml peptides. The source of this sequence is a human donor who received a COVID-19 vaccine. The rearrangement joins TRBV7-8 to TRBJ1-2, with TRBD1 matching over 7 bases. The material sequenced was CD4+ T cells from PBMCs cultured with SARS-CoV-2 spike peptides, taken after COVID-19 vaccination. This chain's CDR3 is CASSFTSGTADNYGYTF. The DNA of the CDR3 is TGTGCCAGCAGCTTCACCTCCGGGACAGCGGACAACTATGGCTACACCTTC.